One and the same sample provided the 16 T cell receptor beta chains below, sequenced in a study of control samples from healthy donors and cancer patients. Profiling relied on immunoSEQ multiplex PCR, and the TCRdb table lists in-frame clones only, not all of them. Of around 250,000 clones detected, roughly 80% appear once; the ten largest clones hold 10% to 15%. Specimen: PBMCs. The receptors stem from a woman aged 55-75 years with lung cancer.

The chain uses TRBV30 and TRBJ1-5; D is perhaps TRBD1 (6 bases). The V and J ends lost 3 bases and 3 bases respectively, with 18 bases between them. The V gene's germline CDR1 is GTSNPN and CDR2 SVGIG (reference sequence). The CDR3 is 16 amino acids. CDR3 sequence: CAWREGGRGSNQPQHF. DNA for the CDR3: TGTGCCTGGAGGGAGGGGGGCAGGGGCTCCAATCAGCCCCAGCATTTT.

The gene calls are TRBV19 and TRBJ2-1; D perhaps matches TRBD1 (6 bases). Germline lookup yields CDR1 LNHDA and CDR2 SQIVND (reference sequence). V lost 5 bases and J lost 6, with 20 bases in between. This CDR3 region has 16 residues. CDR3 sequence reads: CASSGIGRGNSNEQFF. The CDR3, as DNA: TGTGCCAGTAGTGGAATAGGCAGGGGTAATTCCAATGAGCAGTTCTTC.

The rearrangement uses TRBV5-4 and TRBJ2-7, with a possible D match to TRBD2 (6 bases). From germline, CDR1 is SGHNT and CDR2 YYREEE (reference sequence). The CDR3 is 14 amino acids. Trimming stripped 3 bases from V and 7 bases from J, with 17 bases between. CDR3 sequence: CASSSPLSRGEQYF. The CDR3 coding sequence is TGTGCCAGCAGCTCTCCACTCAGCCGGGGGGAGCAGTACTTC.

This clone was seen just once. The chain links TRBV2 to TRBJ1-2, with D unclear. The CDR3 contains 15 residues. V was clipped by 0 bases and J by 3 bases, with 11 bases between them. Looked up from germline, CDR1 is SNHLY and CDR2 is FYNNEI. The chain's CDR3 is CASSEAPGQYYGYTF. CDR3 nucleotide sequence: TGTGCCAGCAGTGAAGCGCCTGGGCAGTACTATGGCTACACCTTC.

The rearrangement links TRBV13 to TRBJ1-6; a weak D match, TRBD1 (6 bases). The CDR3 has 13 residues. Trimming removed 0 bases from V and 9 bases from J, with 6 bases in between. Germline values: CDR1 PRHDT, CDR2 FYEKMQ (reference sequence). CDR3 sequence: CASSLGQGSPLHF. The CDR3 coding sequence is TGTGCCAGCAGCTTAGGACAGGGTTCACCCCTCCACTTT.

The chain carries TRBV25-1 and TRBJ2-2; D might be TRBD1 or TRBD2, each matching 5 bases. CDR1 MGHDK and CDR2 SYGVNS come from the germline V gene. The length of the CDR3 is 14 residues. V lost 4 bases to trimming and J lost 5 bases, with 11 bases between them. This CDR3 reads CASSAGLGTGELFF. The CDR3, as DNA: TGTGCCAGCAGTGCGGGGCTGGGGACCGGGGAGCTGTTTTTT.

The chain is built from TRBV5-1 and TRBJ2-3, with D unresolved. Germline V lookup: CDR1 SGHRS, CDR2 YFSETQ. Trimming took 0 bases from V and 5 from J, leaving 16 bases between them. The CDR3 runs to 16 residues. In DNA form, the CDR3 reads TGCGCCAGCAGCTTGGGTGACCGATCCGGTGGAGATACGCAGTATTTT. Its translation is CASSLGDRSGGDTQYF.

The chain combines TRBV7-3 with TRBJ2-4; either TRBD1 or TRBD2 may fit D (5 bases each). V dropped 1 base and J dropped 8 bases, with 12 bases sitting between them. Germline V gives CDR1 SGHTA, CDR2 FQGTGA. The CDR3 is made up of 14 amino acids. The CDR3 DNA follows: TGTGCCAGCAGCTTAAATGGCCAGGGAGACATTCAGTACTTC. This gives the protein CASSLNGQGDIQYF.

The chain uses TRBV27 and TRBJ1-5; D not certain. CDR3 length: 16 amino acids. Germline-derived CDR1 and CDR2 are MNHEY and SMNVEV (reference sequence). With 5 bases removed from V and 12 bases from J, the gap between germline ends came to 26 bases. CDR3 amino acids: CASSPSGSVGGRLQHF. The CDR3, as DNA: TGTGCCAGCAGTCCCTCTGGATCTGTCGGAGGTCGGCTCCAGCATTTT.

The chain combines TRBV15 with TRBJ1-4; no clear D gene. V lost 6 bases to trimming and J lost 7 bases, with 15 bases between them. Germline CDR1 reads LNHNV; CDR2 reads YYDKDF (reference sequence). The CDR3 runs 14 residues. CDR3 loop: CATRREGRTEKLFF. The DNA of the CDR3 is TGTGCCACCAGGCGTGAGGGCCGGACTGAAAAACTGTTTTTT.

The chain employs TRBV25-1 and TRBJ1-4, with 9 bases matching TRBD1. This CDR3 is 15 amino acids long. Germline V gives CDR1 MGHDK, CDR2 SYGVNS. V shed 3 bases, J shed 7 bases, and the junction held 6 bases outside the gene matches. The CDR3, as DNA: TGTGCCAGCAGTGATCCGGGACAGGGTGGTGAAAAACTGTTTTTT. It specifies CASSDPGQGGEKLFF.

The chain recombines TRBV2 with TRBJ2-7; TRBD2 agrees at 7 bases. The germline gives CDR1 SNHLY, CDR2 FYNNEI. Trimming at V came to 3 bases and at J to 4 bases, leaving 9 bases not matched to a gene. This CDR3 region has 15 residues. CDR3 in amino acids: CASSESPGLGYEQYF. The CDR3 nucleotides read TGTGCCAGCAGTGAGAGTCCAGGACTAGGGTACGAGCAGTACTTC.

The chain is built from TRBV9 and TRBJ1-4, with a tentative D call TRBD1 (6 bases). CDR3 length: 14 amino acids. Germline values: CDR1 SGDLS, CDR2 YYNGEE. The ends were cut back, 3 bases at V and 5 bases at J, with 11 bases in the middle. CDR3 DNA: TGTGCCAGCAGCGGCACAGGGTGGAATGAAAAACTGTTTTTT. This translates into CASSGTGWNEKLFF.

This chain connects TRBV5-4 to TRBJ1-1, with 7 bases aligning to TRBD1. Trimming cost V 2 bases and J 0 bases; bases outside gene matches: 1. CDR3 size: 14 residues. Germline-derived CDR1 and CDR2 are SGHNT and YYREEE (reference sequence). The CDR3 DNA follows: TGTGCCAGCAGCTTACAGGGGATGAACACTGAAGCTTTCTTT. Protein sequence: CASSLQGMNTEAFF. The whole variable domain, remainder taken from reference TRBV5-4 and TRBJ1-1, is ETGVTQSPTHLIKTRGQQVTLRCSSQSGHNTVSWYQQALGQGPQFIFQYYREEENGRGNFPPRFSGLQFPNYSSELNVNALELDDSALYLCASSLQGMNTEAFFGQGTRLTVV.

The genes are TRBV15 and TRBJ2-2, with D maybe TRBD2 (6 bases). V dropped 1 base and J dropped 0 bases, with 9 bases sitting between them. Germline V gene data show CDR1 as LNHNV and CDR2 as YYDKDF (reference sequence). The CDR3 runs 16 residues. This chain's CDR3 is CATSRVRGSNTGELFF. In DNA, the CDR3 is TGTGCCACCAGCAGAGTGCGGGGCTCGAACACCGGGGAGCTGTTTTTT.

This clone was seen more than once but under ten times. The genes are TRBV3-1 (or the pseudogene TRBV3-2) and TRBJ1-3, with D unresolved. CDR1 and CDR2 (germline): LGHDT, YNNKEL (reference sequence). Trimming shortened V by 4 bases and J by 4 bases, and 8 bases separated the two germline ends. The CDR3 consists of 13 residues. CDR3 coding DNA: TGTGCCAGCAGCCCCGCTTTAGGAAACACCATATATTTT. Translation: CASSPALGNTIYF.